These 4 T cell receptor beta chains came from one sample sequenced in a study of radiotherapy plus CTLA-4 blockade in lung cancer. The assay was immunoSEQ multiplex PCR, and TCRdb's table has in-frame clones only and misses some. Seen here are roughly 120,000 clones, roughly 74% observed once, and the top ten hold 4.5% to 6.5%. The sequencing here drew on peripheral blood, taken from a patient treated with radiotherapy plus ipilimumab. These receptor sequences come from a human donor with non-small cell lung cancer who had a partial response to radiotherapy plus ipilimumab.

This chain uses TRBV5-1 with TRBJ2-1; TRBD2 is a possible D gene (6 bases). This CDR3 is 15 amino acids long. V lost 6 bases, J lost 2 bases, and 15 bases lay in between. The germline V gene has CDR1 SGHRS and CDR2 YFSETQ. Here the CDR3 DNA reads TGCGCCAGCACCCCCGGGGGTGGGGCCTACAATGAGCAGTTCTTC. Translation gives CASTPGGGAYNEQFF.

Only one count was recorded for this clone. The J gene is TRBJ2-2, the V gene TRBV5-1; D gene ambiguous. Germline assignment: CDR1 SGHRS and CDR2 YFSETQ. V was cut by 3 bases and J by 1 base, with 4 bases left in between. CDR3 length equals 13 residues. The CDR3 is CASSSLNTGELFF. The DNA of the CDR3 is TGCGCCAGCAGCTCCCTGAACACCGGGGAGCTGTTTTTT.

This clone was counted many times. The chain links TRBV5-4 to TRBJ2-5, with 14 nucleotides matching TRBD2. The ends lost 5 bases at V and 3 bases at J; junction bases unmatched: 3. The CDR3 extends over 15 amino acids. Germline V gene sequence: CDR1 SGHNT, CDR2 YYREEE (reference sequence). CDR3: CASRGLAGAEETQYF. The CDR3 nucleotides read TGTGCCAGCAGGGGACTAGCGGGAGCTGAAGAGACCCAGTACTTC.

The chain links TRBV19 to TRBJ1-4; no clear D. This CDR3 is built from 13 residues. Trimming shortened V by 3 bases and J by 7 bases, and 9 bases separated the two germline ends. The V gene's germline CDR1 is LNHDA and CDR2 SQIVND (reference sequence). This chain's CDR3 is CASSMQVGEKLFF. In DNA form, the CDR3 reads TGTGCCAGTAGTATGCAGGTCGGTGAAAAACTGTTTTTT.